These 32 T cell receptor beta chains were sequenced from one sample in a study of blood T cell repertoires in COVID-19. Only in-frame clones appear in the TCRdb table, and some are missing; sequencing was by immunoSEQ multiplex PCR. The data hold 200,000 to 300,000 clones, with approximately 86% observed a single time. Sequencing input: PBMCs or T cells enriched from blood (not recorded which). The receptor source for this set is a woman in her late teens or twenties who had recovered from COVID-19.

This chain joins TRBV10-2 and TRBJ1-2, with D hard to call. Trimming pared 2 bases from V and 6 bases from J, leaving 13 bases between. This CDR3 contains 14 residues. Per the germline V gene, CDR1 is WSHSY and CDR2 is SAAADI. The CDR3 coding sequence is TGCGCCAGCAGTGAGGGAGTCATCCCGGATGGCTACACCTTC. Encoded protein: CASSEGVIPDGYTF.

This clone was counted a single time. V gene TRBV6-2 or TRBV6-3 combines with J gene TRBJ1-1; D possibly corresponds to TRBD1 (5 bases). V lost 2 bases, J lost 8 bases, and 9 bases lay in between. The germline gives CDR1 MNHEY, CDR2 SVGEGT. This CDR3 spans 12 amino acids. The CDR3 nucleotides are TGTGCCAGCAGTTACCCAGGGTACGAAGCTTTCTTT. Translated: CASSYPGYEAFF.

V and J are TRBV29-1 and TRBJ1-1, with a possible D match to TRBD1 (6 bases). Deletions cut 5 bases from V and 1 base from J, with 11 bases between. The CDR3 extends over 13 amino acids. CDR1 is SQVTM, CDR2 ANQGSEA, per germline. CDR3 coding DNA: TGCAGCGTTCAAAGGGGGGGGAACACTGAAGCTTTCTTT. As protein: CSVQRGGNTEAFF.

The chain employs TRBV19 and TRBJ1-3; a weak D match, TRBD1 (5 bases). The CDR3 runs to 19 residues. Germline assignment: CDR1 LNHDA and CDR2 SQIVND (reference sequence). With 2 bases removed from V and 0 bases from J, the gap between germline ends came to 20 bases. The CDR3 loop is CASSIRGHRGINSGNTIYF. The CDR3 DNA reads as TGTGCCAGTAGTATAAGGGGTCATCGGGGGATAAACTCTGGAAACACCATATATTTT.

The rearrangement joins TRBV7-9 to TRBJ2-1, with 14 bases that match TRBD2. This CDR3 is built from 16 residues. The germline gives CDR1 SEHNR, CDR2 FQNEAQ (reference sequence). The trim removed 5 bases at V and 4 bases at J, leaving 4 bases unmatched. CDR3 amino acids: CASSQTSGGAYNEQFF. The CDR3 DNA sequence: TGTGCCAGCAGCCAGACTAGCGGGGGGGCTTACAATGAGCAGTTCTTC.

This rearrangement joins TRBV4-3 to TRBJ2-3, with 16 nucleotides matching TRBD2. The CDR3 contains 21 residues. Trimming at V came to 3 bases and at J to 4 bases, leaving 16 bases not matched to a gene. CDR1 and CDR2 (germline): LGHNA, YSLEER. CDR3 DNA sequence: TGCGCCAGCAGCCACCTCCCACTAGGGACTAGCGGGGGGGCGACAGCAGATACGCAGTATTTT. It specifies CASSHLPLGTSGGATADTQYF.

V usage is TRBV18 and J usage is TRBJ1-5; D call uncertain. V was shortened by 5 bases and J by 5 bases, with 10 bases between the two germline ends. This CDR3 is 13 amino acids long. The germline V gene has CDR1 KGHSH and CDR2 LQKENI. The CDR3 DNA follows: TGTGCCAGCTCAACGGACGGGGATCAGCCCCAGCATTTT. It translates to CASSTDGDQPQHF.

The chain has TRBV5-1 and TRBJ1-5; D is ambiguous. V lost 2 bases, J lost 6 bases, and 15 bases lay in between. The CDR3 contains 15 residues. Germline values: CDR1 SGHRS, CDR2 YFSETQ. The CDR3 DNA reads TGCGCCAGCAGCTTCAATTTCGGGGTAGGTCAGCCCCAGCATTTT. It encodes CASSFNFGVGQPQHF.

This chain uses TRBV6-2 or TRBV6-3 with TRBJ2-7; TRBD2 matches at 13 bases. Germline lookup yields CDR1 MNHEY and CDR2 SVGEGT. This CDR3 comprises 15 residues. J lost 5 bases, V lost 6 bases, and 7 bases had no gene match. The CDR3 sequence is CASSPTSGGVDEQYF. In nucleotides, the CDR3 is TGTGCCAGCAGCCCAACTAGCGGGGGGGTAGACGAGCAGTACTTC.

This sequence joins TRBV29-1 and TRBJ2-1, with D tentatively TRBD2 (6 bases). The CDR3 totals 13 residues. V dropped 3 bases and J dropped 7 bases, with 13 bases sitting between them. Germline lookup yields CDR1 SQVTM and CDR2 ANQGSEA. CDR3 in amino acids: CSVDLRGSNEQFF. The CDR3 DNA follows: TGCAGCGTTGACCTCCGGGGGAGTAATGAGCAGTTCTTC.

J is TRBJ2-6 and V is TRBV9, with 11 bases matching TRBD1. This CDR3 has 18 residues. The junction had 7 bases not matched to a gene; V was cut back by 3 bases and J by 2 bases. Germline V gene sequence: CDR1 SGDLS, CDR2 YYNGEE. CDR3 protein: CASSGTGTGGTGANVLTF. Written as DNA, the CDR3 is TGTGCCAGCAGCGGAACCGGGACAGGGGGGACTGGGGCCAACGTCCTGACTTTC.

The CDR3 coding sequence is TGTGCCAGCAGCCACCGGGCTCCGGGACTAGCGGTTTTGAGCTCCTACAATGAGCAGTTCTTC. Protein sequence: CASSHRAPGLAVLSSYNEQFF. The V and J genes are TRBV3-1 (or the pseudogene TRBV3-2) and TRBJ2-1, with 11 positions matching TRBD2. In germline, CDR1 is LGHDT, CDR2 YNNKEL (reference sequence). The CDR3 is 21 amino acids. J lost 0 bases, V lost 3 bases, and 16 bases had no gene match.

V is TRBV6-5 and J is TRBJ2-5; 7 nucleotides agree with TRBD2. CDR3 length equals 15 residues. The V gene end was trimmed by 0 bases and the J gene end by 3 bases; junction bases not matched to a gene: 4. CDR1 is MNHEY, CDR2 SVGAGI, per germline. CDR3 region: CASSYSSLAEETQYF. CDR3 DNA sequence: TGTGCCAGCAGTTACTCGTCCCTAGCGGAAGAGACCCAGTACTTC.

The chain uses TRBV5-4 and TRBJ2-3; D unresolved. Trimming removed 0 bases at V and 0 bases at J, with 8 bases between. This CDR3 is built from 15 residues. CDR1 is SGHNT and CDR2 is YYREEE in the germline V gene (reference sequence). The CDR3: CASSLAPTSTDTQYF. Here the CDR3 DNA reads TGTGCCAGCAGCTTGGCGCCTACTAGCACAGATACGCAGTATTTT.

The CDR3 loop reads CASSQDLSGGATYNEQFF. In DNA form, the CDR3 reads TGCGCCAGCAGCCAAGATCTCAGCGGGGGGGCCACCTACAATGAGCAGTTCTTC. The V and J genes are TRBV4-3 and TRBJ2-1; TRBD2 matches 10 bases. Germline trimming cut 0 bases from V and 2 bases from J; bases unmatched to any gene: 7. CDR3 length: 18 residues. Germline V gene sequence: CDR1 LGHNA, CDR2 YSLEER.

This chain connects TRBV25-1 to TRBJ2-3; TRBD1 agrees at 7 bases. The CDR3 is 14 amino acids. J lost 2 bases, V lost 6 bases, and 5 bases had no gene match. Germline lookup yields CDR1 MGHDK and CDR2 SYGVNS. CDR3 bases: TGTGCCAGCAGAGACAGGGCGCACACAGATACGCAGTATTTT. It codes for CASRDRAHTDTQYF.

The chain is built from TRBV2 and TRBJ2-7, with D perhaps TRBD1 (6 bases). Per germline, CDR1 SNHLY and CDR2 FYNNEI. This CDR3 region has 14 residues. Trimming stripped 11 bases from V and 5 bases from J, with 22 bases between. CDR3 amino acids: CAGTNNRESHEQYF. The CDR3 DNA sequence: TGTGCCGGAACTAATAACAGGGAGAGCCACGAGCAGTACTTC.

The chain carries TRBV5-4 and TRBJ2-1, with TRBD2 matching 8 bases. The CDR3 sequence is 16 residues long. Germline loops: CDR1 SGHNT, CDR2 YYREEE (reference sequence). Trimming at V came to 0 bases and at J to 7 bases, leaving 9 bases not matched to a gene. The DNA for the CDR3 is TGTGCCAGCAGCTTGGTAATAGCGGGAAACTGGAATGAGCAGTTCTTC. Protein sequence: CASSLVIAGNWNEQFF.

V gene TRBV28 combines with J gene TRBJ2-1, with D possibly being TRBD2 (5 bases). This CDR3 spans 17 amino acids. The V end was cut by 7 bases, the J end by 1 base, with 20 bases between. Per germline, CDR1 MDHEN and CDR2 SYDVKM. CDR3 bases: TGTGCCAGCACTCCCCCGGGGAGAGGGAGATCCTACAATGAGCAGTTCTTC. It specifies CASTPPGRGRSYNEQFF.

V usage is TRBV19 and J usage is TRBJ1-5, with 8 bases aligning to TRBD1. The trim removed 11 bases at V and 7 bases at J, leaving 13 bases unmatched. The CDR3 loop spans 14 amino acids. CDR1 is LNHDA, CDR2 SQIVND, per germline (reference sequence). The CDR3 DNA follows: TGTGCCTCTCGGATCCAGGGGGCAGGACAGCCCCAGCATTTT. It codes for CASRIQGAGQPQHF.

V gene TRBV5-8 combines with J gene TRBJ2-3, with 10 positions matching TRBD1. The germline V gene encodes CDR1 SGHTS and CDR2 YDEGEE. The CDR3 covers 17 residues. V was clipped by 4 bases and J by 6 bases; unmatched bases: 14. Written as DNA, the CDR3 is TGTGCCAGCAGCATATCGACAGGGGGCGTTTTCGGGGATACGCAGTATTTT. Protein product: CASSISTGGVFGDTQYF.

The genes are TRBV5-6 and TRBJ1-6, with D possibly matching TRBD1 (5 bases). The CDR3 spans 14 residues. Trimming left V 2 bases short and J 9 bases short, with 12 bases between. Germline loops: CDR1 SGHDT, CDR2 YYEEEE. The DNA for the CDR3 is TGTGCCAGCAGCTTACGGCAGGGTTCTTCACCCCTCCACTTT. This encodes CASSLRQGSSPLHF. Full variable domain (outside the CDR3, taken from reference TRBV5-6 and TRBJ1-6): DAGVTQSPTHLIKTRGQQVTLRCSPKSGHDTVSWYQQALGQGPQFIFQYYEEEERQRGNFPDRFSGHQFPNYSSELNVNALLLGDSALYLCASSLRQGSSPLHFGNGTRLTVT.

CDR3 sequence reads: CASSLDSGNTEAFF. In DNA, the CDR3 is TGTGCCAGCAGCTTAGATTCGGGGAACACTGAAGCTTTCTTT. V and J are TRBV7-3 and TRBJ1-1, with D unresolved. The V end lost 2 bases, the J end lost 1 base, and 8 bases lay between the germline ends. The CDR3 extends over 14 amino acids. The germline gives CDR1 SGHTA, CDR2 FQGTGA.

V and J are TRBV28 and TRBJ2-3, with 10 nucleotides matching TRBD2. The CDR3 contains 15 residues. The germline CDR1 and CDR2 sequences are MDHEN and SYDVKM. Trimming at V came to 5 bases and at J to 1 base, leaving 3 bases not matched to a gene. The CDR3 DNA reads as TGTGCCAGCAGTCAGCTAGCGGGAGGCACAGATACGCAGTATTTT. Amino acids: CASSQLAGGTDTQYF.

V gene TRBV11-3 combines with J gene TRBJ2-7; 7 nucleotides match TRBD2. CDR1 SGHNT and CDR2 YENEEA come from the germline V gene. Losses at the gene ends were 6 bases for V and 5 bases for J; bases not matched to a gene: 10. The CDR3 is 14 amino acids. This CDR3 is CASRIRAGVHEQYF. The CDR3 bases are TGTGCCAGCAGGATTCGGGCGGGGGTCCACGAGCAGTACTTC.

The genes are TRBV27 and TRBJ2-3, with 8 bases matching TRBD1. The CDR3 length is 14 residues. From germline, CDR1 is MNHEY and CDR2 SMNVEV (reference sequence). V shed 6 bases and J 4 bases; nucleotides not matched to a gene: 6. The CDR3 loop reads CASSLLQGADTQYF. DNA for the CDR3: TGTGCCAGCAGCCTCCTACAGGGGGCAGATACGCAGTATTTT.

This clone was counted only a few times. The chain couples TRBV20-1 to TRBJ1-2; D may be TRBD1 (5 bases). The CDR3 contains 11 residues. From germline, CDR1 is DFQATT and CDR2 SNEGSKA (reference sequence). V dropped 1 base and J dropped 7 bases, with 7 bases sitting between them. This CDR3 reads CSARVGGGYTF. For the CDR3, the DNA is TGCAGTGCTAGAGTCGGGGGTGGCTACACCTTC.

The V gene is TRBV27, the J gene TRBJ2-3, with TRBD1 matching 7 bases. The CDR3 runs 19 residues. From germline, CDR1 is MNHEY and CDR2 SMNVEV (reference sequence). J was trimmed by 3 bases and V by 3 bases; bases with no gene match: 18. DNA of the CDR3: TGTGCCAGCAGTTTCCTCAACCTGGTGAGGGACAGTAATACAGATACGCAGTATTTT. Its protein is CASSFLNLVRDSNTDTQYF.

The chain is built from TRBV28 and TRBJ1-1, with D maybe TRBD1 (6 bases). The CDR3 is 14 amino acids. V was trimmed by 5 bases and J by 7 bases, leaving 17 bases between them. CDR1 is MDHEN and CDR2 is SYDVKM in the germline V gene. The CDR3 bases are TGTGCCAGCAGTACCCAGGGGAAAAACCTTGAAGCTTTCTTT. Translating gives CASSTQGKNLEAFF.

This chain joins TRBV10-3 and TRBJ1-1; tentatively, D is TRBD1 (5 bases). The V gene's germline CDR1 is ENHRY and CDR2 SYGVKD. The CDR3 is 15 residues long. V was trimmed by 7 bases and J by 2 bases, leaving 17 bases between them. The CDR3 is CAITPSGIENTEAFF. CDR3 in DNA: TGTGCCATCACCCCGTCAGGGATTGAAAACACTGAAGCTTTCTTT.

The genes are TRBV11-2 and TRBJ1-1, with 8 bases matching TRBD1. The ends lost 5 bases at V and 1 base at J; junction bases unmatched: 18. Germline V lookup: CDR1 SGHAT, CDR2 FQNNGV. This CDR3 has 19 amino acids. CDR3 DNA: TGTGCCAGCAGCCCCTGGAACCTACCGAGACAGGGGACGAACACTGAAGCTTTCTTT. As protein: CASSPWNLPRQGTNTEAFF.

V and J are TRBV13 and TRBJ1-3; D unclear. CDR1 and CDR2 (germline): PRHDT, FYEKMQ (reference sequence). Trimming shortened V by 2 bases and J by 0 bases, and 8 bases separated the two germline ends. CDR3 length: 15 residues. CDR3 DNA sequence: TGTGCCAGCAGCTTAAGGTCAGGCTCTGGAAACACCATATATTTT. It codes for CASSLRSGSGNTIYF. Based on the CDR3 plus reference TRBV13 and TRBJ1-3, the full variable domain is AAGVIQSPRHLIKEKRETATLKCYPIPRHDTVYWYQQGPGQDPQFLISFYEKMQSDKGSIPDRFSAQQFSDYHSELNMSSLELGDSALYFCASSLRSGSGNTIYFGEGSWLTVV.